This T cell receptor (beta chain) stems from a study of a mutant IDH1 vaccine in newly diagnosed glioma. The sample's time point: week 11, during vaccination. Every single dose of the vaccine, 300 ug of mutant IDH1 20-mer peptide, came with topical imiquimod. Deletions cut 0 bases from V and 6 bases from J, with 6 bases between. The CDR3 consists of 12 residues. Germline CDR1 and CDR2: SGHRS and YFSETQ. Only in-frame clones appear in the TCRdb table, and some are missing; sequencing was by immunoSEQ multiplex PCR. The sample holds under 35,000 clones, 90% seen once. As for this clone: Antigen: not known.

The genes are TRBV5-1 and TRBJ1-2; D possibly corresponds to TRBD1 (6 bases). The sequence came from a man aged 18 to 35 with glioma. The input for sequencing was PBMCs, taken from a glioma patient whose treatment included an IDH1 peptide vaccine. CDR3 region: CASSLGTDGYTF. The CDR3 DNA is TGCGCCAGCAGCTTGGGGACAGATGGCTACACCTTC. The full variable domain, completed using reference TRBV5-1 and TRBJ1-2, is KAGVTQTPRYLIKTRGQQVTLSCSPISGHRSVSWYQQTPGQGLQFLFEYFSETQRNKGNFPGRFSGRQFSNSRSEMNVSTLELGDSALYLCASSLGTDGYTFGSGTRLTVV.